This T cell receptor beta chain was recorded in a study of cytomegalovirus exposure and HLA in healthy donors. Remarks on this clone: Its antigen remains unidentified.

Study outcomes and limitations: V- and J-gene trimming in TCR beta was tied to a missense DCLRE1C variant by an analysis performed later. Across donors, presence/absence analyses took sequencing depth to be roughly uniform. Some V segments (TRBV6-2 and TRBV6-3 among them) were excluded as indistinguishable.

Vbeta (60) and Jbeta (13) primers were used in the PCR. The data were produced by immunoSEQ multiplex PCR, yet TCRdb's version contains in-frame clones alone and is incomplete. The sample includes 120,000 to 150,000 clones, roughly 80% seen only once; the top ten take under 2%. Looked up from germline, CDR1 is SGHDN and CDR2 is FVKESK. Trimming removed 3 bases at V and 3 bases at J, with 15 bases between. There are 15 residues in the CDR3. The sequenced sample was PBMCs. The chain joins TRBV14 to TRBJ2-7; TRBD2 might be the D (5 bases). The sequence derives from a female donor in good health and CMV-seronegative. CDR3 in DNA: TGTGCCAGCAGCCAGAGGCGGGTGACTCTCTACGAGCAGTACTTC. Translated: CASSQRRVTLYEQYF.